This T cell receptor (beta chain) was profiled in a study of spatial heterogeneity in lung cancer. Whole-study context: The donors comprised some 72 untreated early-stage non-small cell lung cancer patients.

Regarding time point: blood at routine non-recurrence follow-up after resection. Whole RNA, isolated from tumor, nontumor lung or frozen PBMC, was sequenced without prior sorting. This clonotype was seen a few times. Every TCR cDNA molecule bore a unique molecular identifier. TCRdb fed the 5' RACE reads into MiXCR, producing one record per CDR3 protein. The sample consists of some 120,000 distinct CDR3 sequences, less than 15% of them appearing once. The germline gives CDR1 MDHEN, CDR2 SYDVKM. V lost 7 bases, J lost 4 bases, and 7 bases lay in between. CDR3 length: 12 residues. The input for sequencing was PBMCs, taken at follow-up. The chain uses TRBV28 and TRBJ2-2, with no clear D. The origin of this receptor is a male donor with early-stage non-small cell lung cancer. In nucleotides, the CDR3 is TGTGCCAGCACTGGGTTCACCGGGGAGCTGTTTTTT. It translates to CASTGFTGELFF.